Following are 30 T cell receptor beta chains from one sample sequenced in a study of spatial heterogeneity in lung cancer. Each CDR3 protein is one row after TCRdb ran MiXCR on the 5' RACE reads. This table holds more than 30,000 distinct CDR3 sequences, 10% found once. The time point: blood at routine non-recurrence follow-up after resection. The input for sequencing was PBMCs, taken at follow-up. The origin of the receptors is a female donor with early-stage non-small cell lung cancer.

This clonotype came up many times. The rearrangement joins TRBV7-2 to TRBJ1-1, with D perhaps matching TRBD1 (6 bases). Per germline, CDR1 SGHTA and CDR2 FQGNSA. The CDR3 totals 13 residues. The ends were cut back, 7 bases at V and 7 bases at J, with 16 bases in the middle. CDR3 amino acids: CASNRRTDDEAFF. The CDR3 DNA follows: TGTGCCAGCAACCGACGGACAGATGATGAAGCTTTCTTT.

This clonotype was detected a few times. The chain employs TRBV20-1 and TRBJ1-2; 7 positions match TRBD1. The germline V gene has CDR1 DFQATT and CDR2 SNEGSKA (reference sequence). With 6 bases clipped from V and 6 bases from J, the junction kept 10 bases outside the gene matches. The CDR3 totals 13 residues. This CDR3 reads CSAPRQGMNGYTF. Written as DNA, the CDR3 is TGCAGTGCCCCGAGACAGGGAATGAATGGCTACACCTTC.

In this sample, this clonotype is medium-sized. The V gene is TRBV27, the J gene TRBJ2-1; D tentatively reads TRBD1 or TRBD2 (5 bases each). Trimming removed 9 bases at V and 5 bases at J, with 17 bases between. Germline V CDR1 and CDR2: MNHEY, SMNVEV (reference sequence). This CDR3 is built from 14 residues. The CDR3 DNA reads as TGTGCCAGTCAAAGAGGGGTGTCGGACAATGAGCAGTTCTTC. Amino acids: CASQRGVSDNEQFF.

The CDR3 reads CASSLEGGSTYEQYF. The CDR3 nucleotides are TGTGCCAGCAGCTTAGAGGGGGGAAGCACCTACGAGCAGTACTTC. The chain joins TRBV7-9 to TRBJ2-7; either TRBD1 or TRBD2 may supply D (6 bases each). The length of the CDR3 is 15 residues. Germline V gene data show CDR1 as SEHNR and CDR2 as FQNEAQ (reference sequence). Trimming removed 1 base from V and 2 bases from J, with 12 bases in between.

This clonotype occurred a few times. The V and J genes are TRBV30 and TRBJ1-3; D gene unclear. CDR3 length: 14 amino acids. Germline V CDR1 and CDR2: GTSNPN, SVGIG (reference sequence). Trimming removed 3 bases at V and 0 bases at J, with 9 bases between. In DNA, the CDR3 is TGTGCCTGGAGGCAAGTCAACTCTGGAAACACCATATATTTT. Translation gives CAWRQVNSGNTIYF.

This clonotype was counted ten times or more. The chain uses TRBV7-2 and TRBJ2-5, with TRBD2 matching 9 bases. The ends lost 1 base at V and 7 bases at J; junction bases unmatched: 10. This CDR3 is 16 amino acids long. CDR1 is SGHTA, CDR2 FQGNSA, per germline. The CDR3 region has the DNA TGTGCCAGCAGCTTAGGTGGAGCGGGGGGTTACGGGACCCAGTACTTC. This translates into CASSLGGAGGYGTQYF.

The J gene is TRBJ1-1, the V gene TRBV5-4; possible D gene TRBD1, 5 bases. Germline values: CDR1 SGHNT, CDR2 YYREEE (reference sequence). Between the trimmed V and J ends, which lost 1 base and 5 bases, there was a span of 12 bases. CDR3 length: 14 amino acids. CDR3 DNA sequence: TGTGCCAGCAGCTTGAGGGGAAAAGGGACTGAAGCTTTCTTT. Translated: CASSLRGKGTEAFF.

In this sample, this clonotype turned up many times. V and J are TRBV19 and TRBJ2-3; D remains ambiguous. Deletions cut 3 bases from V and 1 base from J, with 5 bases between. The CDR3 is 13 residues long. Germline V gene data show CDR1 as LNHDA and CDR2 as SQIVND (reference sequence). The CDR3 region is CASSIVGTDTQYF. CDR3 sequence (DNA): TGTGCCAGTAGTATCGTCGGCACAGATACGCAGTATTTT. Combining the CDR3 with reference TRBV19 and TRBJ2-3 gives the whole variable domain DGGITQSPKYLFRKEGQNVTLSCEQNLNHDAMYWYRQDPGQGLRLIYYSQIVNDFQKGDIAEGYSVSREKKESFPLTVTSAQKNPTAFYLCASSIVGTDTQYFGPGTRLTVL.

This clonotype was picked up many times. This rearrangement joins TRBV5-1 to TRBJ2-7; D call uncertain. The CDR3 extends over 12 amino acids. Trimming took 0 bases from V and 7 from J, leaving 8 bases between them. CDR1 is SGHRS, CDR2 YFSETQ, per germline. CDR3 nucleotides: TGCGCCAGCAGCTTGGAATCTGCGGAGCAGTACTTC. This codes for CASSLESAEQYF.

This clonotype has at least ten counts. The chain joins TRBV11-1 to TRBJ1-6; no reliable D call. Trimming removed 3 bases from V and 6 bases from J, with 12 bases in between. Germline V CDR1 and CDR2: SGHAT, FQDESV (reference sequence). This CDR3 region has 15 residues. The CDR3 is CASSFGSGLNSPLHF. CDR3 sequence (DNA): TGTGCCAGCAGCTTCGGGAGTGGTCTTAATTCACCCCTCCACTTT.

This clonotype was detected only a few times. The genes are TRBV4-2 and TRBJ1-1; 9 nucleotides line up with TRBD1. Losses at the gene ends were 7 bases for V and 0 bases for J; bases not matched to a gene: 9. The germline V gene has CDR1 LGHNA and CDR2 YNFKEQ. There are 16 residues in the CDR3. The CDR3, as DNA: TGTGCCAGCATTCCTGAAGGGACAGGGTTGAACACTGAAGCTTTCTTT. Translated: CASIPEGTGLNTEAFF.

This clonotype was observed at least ten times. This chain uses TRBV5-1 with TRBJ2-7, with 11 bases aligning to TRBD2. J was trimmed by 3 bases and V by 4 bases; bases with no gene match: 9. This CDR3 is 16 amino acids long. CDR1 is SGHRS and CDR2 is YFSETQ in the germline V gene. DNA of the CDR3: TGCGCCAGCAGCGCCGCGATGACTAGCGGGAACTACGAGCAGTACTTC. Translation: CASSAAMTSGNYEQYF.

This clonotype was observed once. CDR3 region: CASSPPDSLVETQYF. CDR3 in DNA: TGTGCCAGCTCACCACCCGACTCCCTTGTAGAGACCCAGTACTTC. V is TRBV18 and J is TRBJ2-5; no reliable D call. Looked up from germline, CDR1 is KGHSH and CDR2 is LQKENI. There are 15 residues in the CDR3. V was cut by 0 bases and J by 4 bases, with 12 bases left in between.

This clonotype showed up just a few times. The CDR3 region is CASSTDRSYNEQFF. The CDR3 coding sequence is TGTGCCAGCAGTACCGACAGGAGCTACAATGAGCAGTTCTTC. The rearrangement uses TRBV6-2 or TRBV6-3 and TRBJ2-1; possibly TRBD1 for D (6 bases). From germline, CDR1 is MNHEY and CDR2 SVGEGT. V lost 5 bases and J lost 3, with 11 bases in between. The CDR3 totals 14 residues.

This clonotype was counted many times. The rearrangement uses TRBV11-2 and TRBJ1-1; a weak D match, TRBD1 (6 bases). Trimming left V 3 bases short and J 10 bases short, with 12 bases between. CDR1 is SGHAT and CDR2 is FQNNGV in the germline V gene. This CDR3 has 12 amino acids. CDR3 amino acids: CASSFRQEIAFF. Here the CDR3 DNA reads TGTGCCAGCAGCTTTAGACAGGAGATAGCTTTCTTT.

The chain's CDR3 is CASSQDWVSPLHF. The CDR3 DNA reads TGTGCCAGCAGCCAAGACTGGGTTTCACCCCTCCACTTT. The chain uses TRBV14 and TRBJ1-6; D unclear. This CDR3 is built from 13 residues. The germline gives CDR1 SGHDN, CDR2 FVKESK. Deletions cut 0 bases from V and 9 bases from J, with 6 bases between.

This clonotype is classed as medium-sized. This rearrangement joins TRBV28 to TRBJ2-3; maybe TRBD2 (6 bases). The CDR3 has 13 amino acids. Trimming took off 4 bases at V and 3 bases at J, with 8 bases between the two ends. The V gene's germline CDR1 is MDHEN and CDR2 SYDVKM. The CDR3 nucleotides read TGTGCCAGCAGTTACCGGGGGACAGATACGCAGTATTTT. Translation: CASSYRGTDTQYF.

This clonotype was detected only a few times. The gene calls are TRBV19 and TRBJ1-6; tentatively, D is TRBD1 (5 bases). There are 15 residues in the CDR3. V dropped 6 bases and J dropped 6 bases, with 15 bases sitting between them. The germline V gene encodes CDR1 LNHDA and CDR2 SQIVND (reference sequence). This chain's CDR3 is CASSMNAGGNSPLHF. CDR3 nucleotides: TGTGCCAGTAGCATGAATGCGGGGGGTAATTCACCCCTCCACTTT.

J is TRBJ2-7 and V is TRBV19; D is possibly TRBD1 (5 bases). Trimming took off 8 bases at V and 5 bases at J, with 16 bases between the two ends. Germline V lookup: CDR1 LNHDA, CDR2 SQIVND (reference sequence). The CDR3 runs 13 residues. The CDR3 spells CASGWQGSDEQYF. The CDR3 nucleotides read TGTGCCAGTGGTTGGCAGGGTTCCGACGAGCAGTACTTC.

There are a few counts of this clonotype. The chain combines TRBV5-4 with TRBJ2-3; 15 nucleotides agree with TRBD2. V gave up 1 base and J gave up 3 bases; unmatched junction bases: 3. CDR3 length: 17 amino acids. Looked up from germline, CDR1 is SGHNT and CDR2 is YYREEE (reference sequence). The CDR3 loop reads CASSLWTSGGATDTQYF. Here the CDR3 DNA reads TGTGCCAGCAGCTTGTGGACTAGCGGGGGGGCAACAGATACGCAGTATTTT.

Many counts were recorded for this clonotype. V gene TRBV6-5 combines with J gene TRBJ1-2; a possible D gene is TRBD1 (6 bases). Per the germline V gene, CDR1 is MNHEY and CDR2 is SVGAGI. The CDR3 runs to 11 residues. V lost 5 bases and J lost 9, with 10 bases in between. The DNA for the CDR3 is TGTGCCAGCAGTATTCAGGGGAGCTACACCTTC. Residues: CASSIQGSYTF.

The chain joins TRBV11-2 to TRBJ2-1, with TRBD1 matching 8 bases. With 4 bases clipped from V and 1 base from J, the junction kept 3 bases outside the gene matches. Germline CDR1 and CDR2: SGHAT and FQNNGV. The CDR3 loop spans 15 amino acids. The CDR3 nucleotides are TGTGCCAGCAGCTCTGACAGGGGTTCCTACAATGAGCAGTTCTTC. This sequence encodes CASSSDRGSYNEQFF.

This clonotype was counted at least ten times. The genes are TRBV4-2 and TRBJ2-3; the match to TRBD2 covers 8 bases. There are 15 residues in the CDR3. V trimming: 4 bases; J trimming: 3 bases; junction bases outside the gene matches: 6. Germline V gene sequence: CDR1 LGHNA, CDR2 YNFKEQ. The CDR3 here is CASSLTAGVTDTQYF. In DNA, the CDR3 is TGTGCCAGCAGCCTAACAGCGGGAGTAACAGATACGCAGTATTTT.

The J gene is TRBJ1-4, the V gene TRBV28, with D perhaps TRBD1 (5 bases). The CDR3 consists of 17 residues. V lost 1 base and J 4 bases, leaving 16 bases between the germline ends. Germline V gene lookup returns CDR1 MDHEN and CDR2 SYDVKM. DNA for the CDR3: TGTGCCAGCAGTTTATCGGGACCCGAACGTTTTAATGAAAAACTGTTTTTT. Translating it yields CASSLSGPERFNEKLFF.

This chain links TRBV19 with TRBJ2-2, with 11 positions matching TRBD2. The V gene end was trimmed by 7 bases and the J gene end by 9 bases; junction bases not matched to a gene: 7. The germline CDR1 and CDR2 sequences are LNHDA and SQIVND (reference sequence). The CDR3 contains 14 residues. CDR3 amino acids: CASTSTSGARELFF. The CDR3 nucleotides are TGTGCCAGTACTTCGACTAGCGGGGCAAGGGAGCTGTTTTTT.

In nucleotides, the CDR3 is TGTGCCAGCAGCCTAGGCCGCTACGAGCAGTACTTC. It encodes CASSLGRYEQYF. The chain recombines TRBV7-9 with TRBJ2-7; D is undetermined. V was shortened by 5 bases and J by 3 bases, with 8 bases between the two germline ends. This CDR3 is built from 12 residues. The germline V gene has CDR1 SEHNR and CDR2 FQNEAQ (reference sequence).

This clonotype was detected only a few times. This rearrangement joins TRBV4-1 to TRBJ2-1; no reliable D call. The CDR3 loop spans 13 amino acids. The V gene's germline CDR1 is MGHRA and CDR2 YSYEKL. The V and J ends lost 0 bases and 12 bases respectively, with 12 bases between them. CDR3 nucleotide sequence: TGCGCCAGCAGCCAAGACGCCCTGGGTGGGCAGTTCTTC. Translating it yields CASSQDALGGQFF.

In its sample, this clonotype was seen many times. The CDR3 nucleotides read TGTGCCAGCTCAACTAGCGGGGGAGCCTACAATGAGCAGTTCTTC. It is translated as CASSTSGGAYNEQFF. The rearrangement joins TRBV18 to TRBJ2-1, with TRBD2 matching 11 bases. CDR1 and CDR2 (germline): KGHSH, LQKENI. J gave up 2 bases and V 5 bases, and 2 bases lay outside the gene matches. The CDR3 length is 15 residues.

This clonotype was seen repeatedly, ten times or more. This chain links TRBV28 with TRBJ2-3; perhaps TRBD1 as D (5 bases). The germline V gene has CDR1 MDHEN and CDR2 SYDVKM. Trimming shortened V by 5 bases and J by 2 bases, and 17 bases separated the two germline ends. This CDR3 is built from 16 residues. The CDR3 DNA is TGTGCCAGCAGTCCATTGCAACTACAGGACACAGATACGCAGTATTTT. Amino acids: CASSPLQLQDTDTQYF.

This clonotype was counted at least ten times. The rearrangement uses TRBV7-6 and TRBJ1-1; TRBD1 aligns across 8 bases. The CDR3 has 16 residues. Germline CDR1 is SGHVS and CDR2 is FNYEAQ. V lost 3 bases to trimming and J lost 1 base; unmatched junction nucleotides: 7. The CDR3 DNA reads TGTGCCAGCAGCTTCGGACAGGGAGGAGGGAACACTGAAGCTTTCTTT. Protein product: CASSFGQGGGNTEAFF. Together with reference TRBV7-6 and TRBJ1-1, the CDR3 gives the full variable domain: GAGVSQSPRYKVTKRGQDVALRCDPISGHVSLYWYRQALGQGPEFLTYFNYEAQQDKSGLPNDRFSAERPEGSISTLTIQRTEQRDSAMYRCASSFGQGGGNTEAFFGQGTRLTVV.